Shown below are 21 T cell receptor beta chains from a single sample sequenced in a study of spatial heterogeneity in lung cancer. Time point specified: blood at routine non-recurrence follow-up after resection. Tumor, nontumor lung or frozen PBMC supplied whole RNA, sequenced without sorting. Each CDR3 protein gets one entry after TCRdb re-called the 5' RACE reads with MiXCR. The top ten clones hold roughly a fifth of a sample with 25,000 or so distinct CDR3 sequences, around 6% of them seen once. Material: PBMCs, obtained at follow-up. All receptors derive from a male donor with early-stage non-small cell lung cancer.

This clonotype was recorded at least ten times. The chain is built from TRBV7-3 and TRBJ2-3; D is unclear. Trimming cost V 5 bases and J 0 bases, with 12 bases left between them. CDR3 length equals 15 residues. Germline V gene lookup returns CDR1 SGHTA and CDR2 FQGTGA. The DNA for the CDR3 is TGTGCCAGCAGCCCTAGTGTTACTAGCACAGATACGCAGTATTTT. Its protein is CASSPSVTSTDTQYF. Together with reference TRBV7-3 and TRBJ2-3, the CDR3 gives the full variable domain: GAGVSQTPSNKVTEKGKYVELRCDPISGHTALYWYRQSLGQGPEFLIYFQGTGAADDSGLPNDRFFAVRPEGSVSTLKIQRTERGDSAVYLCASSPSVTSTDTQYFGPGTRLTVL.

This clonotype was seen more than once but under ten times. The chain uses TRBV29-1 and TRBJ2-1, with unresolved D. V was pared by 4 bases and J by 5 bases, with 9 bases between. The germline gives CDR1 SQVTM, CDR2 ANQGSEA. The CDR3 is 12 residues long. The CDR3 DNA sequence: TGCAGCGTTGTAAGGTATGACAATGAGCAGTTCTTC. Residues: CSVVRYDNEQFF.

The gene calls are TRBV7-9 and TRBJ1-5, with D tentatively TRBD1 (5 bases). The germline V and J ends were trimmed by 4 bases and 7 bases, with 14 bases remaining between them. This CDR3 region has 14 residues. Germline-derived CDR1 and CDR2 are SEHNR and FQNEAQ (reference sequence). The CDR3 coding sequence is TGTGCCAGCAGCTCCCGGGACCGGTGGCAGCCCCAGCATTTT. It is translated as CASSSRDRWQPQHF.

This chain uses TRBV20-1 with TRBJ2-3; 8 nucleotides match TRBD2. The ends lost 3 bases at V and 4 bases at J; junction bases unmatched: 6. Germline V gene data show CDR1 as DFQATT and CDR2 as SNEGSKA (reference sequence). The CDR3 is 14 amino acids. CDR3 amino acids: CSASGGARSDTQYF. The CDR3 DNA sequence: TGCAGTGCTAGCGGGGGGGCCAGATCAGATACGCAGTATTTT.

The CDR3 DNA reads as TGTGCCAGCAGCCCCCAGCGGGATCTCACAGATACGCAGTATTTT. This gives the protein CASSPQRDLTDTQYF. The chain links TRBV11-2 to TRBJ2-3; 7 bases agree with TRBD2. Germline V lookup: CDR1 SGHAT, CDR2 FQNNGV. CDR3 length: 15 residues. With 5 bases clipped from V and 2 bases from J, the junction kept 7 bases outside the gene matches.

Many counts were recorded for this clonotype. The chain has TRBV29-1 and TRBJ1-4; D is uncertain. The CDR3 has 12 amino acids. Germline CDR1 SQVTM, CDR2 ANQGSEA. Trimming removed 1 base at V and 8 bases at J, with 8 bases between. DNA for the CDR3: TGCAGCGTTGAAGCCGGTGGAGAAAAACTGTTTTTT. It specifies CSVEAGGEKLFF.

This clonotype was detected many times. The gene calls are TRBV6-2 or TRBV6-3 and TRBJ1-5; D not resolved. Per germline, CDR1 MNHEY and CDR2 SVGEGT. Trimming took 0 bases from V and 5 from J, leaving 8 bases between them. This CDR3 is built from 14 residues. CDR3 amino acids: CASSYSSLDQPQHF. For the CDR3, the DNA is TGTGCCAGCAGTTACTCTTCGCTAGATCAGCCCCAGCATTTT.

This clonotype was seen only a few times. V gene TRBV18 combines with J gene TRBJ2-4; TRBD1 agrees at 9 bases. The germline CDR1 and CDR2 sequences are KGHSH and LQKENI. This CDR3 has 16 residues. With V trimmed by 3 bases and J by 7 bases, 10 bases remained unmatched. The DNA of the CDR3 is TGTGCCAGCTCACCTGGGGGACAGGGTGGGACCAACATTCAGTACTTC. Amino acids: CASSPGGQGGTNIQYF.

The sample holds many counts of this clonotype. This chain uses TRBV15 with TRBJ1-1, with D perhaps TRBD1 (6 bases). This CDR3 contains 13 residues. From germline, CDR1 is LNHNV and CDR2 YYDKDF (reference sequence). With 5 bases removed from V and 10 bases from J, the gap between germline ends came to 17 bases. The CDR3 here is CATSQDRLSGAFF. The CDR3 DNA is TGTGCCACCAGCCAGGACAGACTAAGTGGAGCTTTCTTT.

This clonotype was seen repeatedly, ten times or more. The CDR3 protein is CASSSEMADTQYF. In DNA, the CDR3 is TGTGCCAGCAGCTCCGAGATGGCAGATACGCAGTATTTT. The chain joins TRBV7-2 to TRBJ2-3; D not resolved. V was trimmed by 4 bases and J by 4 bases, leaving 9 bases between them. The CDR3 sequence is 13 residues long. CDR1 SGHTA and CDR2 FQGNSA come from the germline V gene.

The chain uses TRBV18 and TRBJ2-7, with D possibly TRBD2 on 6 matching bases. This CDR3 is 14 amino acids long. The V gene's germline CDR1 is KGHSH and CDR2 LQKENI. Trimming stripped 3 bases from V and 2 bases from J, with 11 bases between. CDR3: CASSPASGAYEQYV. In DNA, the CDR3 is TGTGCCAGCTCACCGGCCTCGGGAGCCTACGAGCAGTACGTC.

This clonotype has ten or more counts. The rearrangement joins TRBV23-1 to TRBJ1-5; no clear D. TRBV23-1 has ORF status, its function being uncertain. This CDR3 contains 14 residues. Trimming left V 6 bases short and J 0 bases short, with 9 bases between. DNA of the CDR3: TGCGCCAGCAGCCCCGGGCATAGCAATCAGCCCCAGCATTTT. It is translated as CASSPGHSNQPQHF.

This clonotype was counted at least ten times. The CDR3 DNA reads as TGTGCCAGCAGTGACATCCCCCGGTGGGGGGGCGGAAACACCATATATTTT. Encoded protein: CASSDIPRWGGGNTIYF. The genes are TRBV25-1 and TRBJ1-3, with D possibly matching TRBD1 (6 bases). CDR1 is MGHDK and CDR2 is SYGVNS in the germline V gene. This CDR3 region has 17 residues. V lost 3 bases and J lost 4, with 19 bases in between.

This chain joins TRBV12-3 or TRBV12-4 and TRBJ1-2; 7 positions match TRBD1. This CDR3 contains 14 residues. The junction had 10 bases not matched to a gene; V was cut back by 7 bases and J by 5 bases. The CDR3 protein is CASTPTGKGYGYTF. The CDR3 DNA reads TGTGCCAGCACCCCGACAGGGAAGGGTTATGGCTACACCTTC.

This clonotype was counted at least ten times. The chain combines TRBV4-1 with TRBJ2-1, with D perhaps matching TRBD1 (7 bases). The CDR3 runs 16 residues. CDR1 MGHRA and CDR2 YSYEKL come from the germline V gene. V lost 0 bases, J lost 6 bases, and 15 bases lay in between. CDR3 region: CASSQERDSFFNEQFF. The CDR3 DNA sequence: TGCGCCAGCAGCCAAGAGCGGGACAGCTTTTTCAATGAGCAGTTCTTC.

This clonotype has ten or more counts. This chain links TRBV18 with TRBJ2-7; 11 bases agree with TRBD2. The V and J ends lost 5 bases and 1 base, in that order; junction bases with no gene match: 4. The length of the CDR3 is 15 residues. From germline, CDR1 is KGHSH and CDR2 LQKENI. The CDR3 DNA reads as TGTGCCAGCTCATCGACTAGCGGGGTATCCTACGAGCAGTACTTC. Amino acids: CASSSTSGVSYEQYF.

This clonotype was found many times. The chain has TRBV6-1 and TRBJ2-4; D remains ambiguous. CDR1 is MNHNS, CDR2 SASEGT, per germline. This CDR3 spans 15 amino acids. Trimming removed 2 bases from V and 1 base from J, with 9 bases in between. The CDR3: CASSEHPLAKNIQYF. The CDR3 DNA follows: TGTGCCAGCAGTGAACACCCTTTGGCCAAAAACATTCAGTACTTC.

This clonotype has a count of ten or more. The V gene is TRBV9, the J gene TRBJ2-1; 7 bases are a match to TRBD1. The V segment lost 0 bases and the J segment 4 bases; nucleotides outside the gene matches: 7. The CDR3 sequence is 16 residues long. The germline CDR1 and CDR2 sequences are SGDLS and YYNGEE. Here the CDR3 DNA reads TGTGCCAGCAGCGTAGCCCCCCAGGGGGTGTACAATGAGCAGTTCTTC. Amino acids: CASSVAPQGVYNEQFF.

The sample holds many counts of this clonotype. The CDR3 is CSARKRHYDRGYYGYTF. For the CDR3, the DNA is TGCAGTGCTAGAAAGCGTCATTACGACAGGGGGTACTATGGCTACACCTTC. The rearrangement uses TRBV20-1 and TRBJ1-2, with 9 bases identical to TRBD1. There are 17 residues in the CDR3. The J segment lost 3 bases and the V segment lost 2 bases, leaving 13 bases of the junction unmatched. From germline, CDR1 is DFQATT and CDR2 SNEGSKA (reference sequence).

V usage is TRBV2 and J usage is TRBJ1-1; 7 bases are shared with TRBD1. The trim removed 6 bases at V and 2 bases at J, leaving 6 bases unmatched. Looked up from germline, CDR1 is SNHLY and CDR2 is FYNNEI. This CDR3 has 14 residues. As DNA, the CDR3 is TGTGCCAGCAGGAGGGACAGAGATAACACTGAAGCTTTCTTT. Encoded protein: CASRRDRDNTEAFF.

This clonotype showed up just a few times. The chain has TRBV5-4 and TRBJ2-6; 7 nucleotides agree with TRBD1. The germline gives CDR1 SGHNT, CDR2 YYREEE (reference sequence). The V segment lost 4 bases and the J segment 9 bases; nucleotides outside the gene matches: 19. The CDR3 totals 18 residues. CDR3 in amino acids: CASSLTRDSLTGINVLTF. The CDR3 DNA reads as TGTGCCAGCAGCCTCACCCGGGACAGTTTAACTGGGATCAACGTCCTGACTTTC.